This T cell receptor (beta chain) was captured in a study of breast tumors, draining lymph nodes, adjacent tissues. Overall study findings and caveats: The data were judged consistent with most tumor T cells coming from lymph node and expanding in tumor.

Samples came from axillary lymph nodes draining the breast cancer. Remarks on this clonotype: Its cognate antigen is unknown. A read error may account for a junction end that differs from germline.

The CDR3 has 16 residues. Germline V gene lookup returns CDR1 LNHDA and CDR2 SQIVND (reference sequence). One entry per CDR3 protein, called by TCRdb with MiXCR from the multiplex PCR reads. Altogether approximately 140,000 distinct CDR3 sequences are present, about 31% being singletons, with the ten largest covering around 2.3%. This clonotype was obtained from a female donor with breast cancer. Some clones in this sample may be carry-over from other donors' samples. Sequences were obtained from axillary lymph node tissue. The chain is built from TRBV19 and TRBJ2-3; 10 nucleotides align to TRBD2. The CDR3 DNA follows: TGCGCCAGTAGTATTGTAGCGGGGGGCCCCACAGATACGCAGTGTTTT. Translation: CASSIVAGGPTDTQCF.